This is a list of T cell receptor beta chains from one sample in a study of shared clonotypes between healthy human individuals. Some clones are missing from TCRdb's copy, which holds only in-frame ones; the method was immunoSEQ multiplex PCR. The sample includes about 750,000 clones, nearly 95% of them seen just once. The sequenced material came from naive CD8+ T cells sorted from blood. These receptors were collected from a man younger than 40 in good health. CDR3s include the opening cysteine and the closing phenylalanine or tryptophan. The D gene is left open where the match is weak. Expanded clones are given a class, and other clones once, few, many or no size at all.

abundance	v_gene	d_gene	j_gene	CDR3aa	CDR3nt
once	TRBV27	NA	TRBJ2-1	CASFSGTYNEQFF	TGTGCCAGCTTTAGCGGTACCTACAATGAGCAGTTCTTC
NA	TRBV9	TRBD2	TRBJ2-7	CASSPQLAGPYEQYF	TGTGCCAGCAGCCCCCAACTAGCGGGACCCTACGAGCAGTACTTC
NA	TRBV7-9	NA	TRBJ2-1	CASIELYEQFF	TGTGCCAGCATTGAGCTTTATGAGCAGTTCTTC
NA	TRBV7-8	NA	TRBJ2-7	CASSSKVAVHPRTYEQYF	TGTGCCAGCAGCTCCAAGGTTGCAGTCCACCCCCGGACCTACGAGCAGTACTTC
NA	TRBV13	NA	TRBJ2-7	CASSSYSYEQYF	TGTGCCAGCAGCTCATACTCCTACGAGCAGTACTTC
NA	TRBV2	NA	TRBJ2-7	CASRGGRYEQYF	TGTGCCAGCAGGGGTGGGCGCTACGAGCAGTACTTC
NA	TRBV9	TRBD1	TRBJ1-4	CASSLQGANNEKLFF	TGTGCCAGCAGCCTCCAGGGGGCGAATAATGAAAAACTGTTTTTT
NA	TRBV7-2	NA	TRBJ2-4	CASSLASVADYPSLAKNIQYF	TGTGCCAGCAGCTTAGCTAGCGTAGCGGATTATCCCTCCTTAGCCAAAAACATTCAGTACTTC
NA	TRBV7-9	TRBD1	TRBJ1-4	CASSFLDRGDNEKLFF	TGTGCCAGCAGCTTTTTGGACAGGGGAGATAATGAAAAACTGTTTTTT
NA	TRBV4-3	NA	TRBJ2-1	CASSQDAFAGEQFF	TGCGCCAGCAGCCAAGATGCATTCGCGGGCGAGCAGTTCTTC
NA	TRBV2	NA	TRBJ1-5	CASSQAADTSYSNQPQHF	TGTGCCAGCAGCCAGGCTGCAGATACCTCATATAGCAATCAGCCCCAGCATTTT
NA	TRBV9	TRBD1	TRBJ1-2	CASSVATDRGQENYGYTF	TGTGCCAGCAGCGTAGCTACGGACAGGGGGCAGGAGAACTATGGCTACACCTTC
NA	TRBV30	NA	TRBJ2-7	CACTLGPEQYF	TGTGCCTGCACCCTCGGGCCCGAGCAGTACTTC
once	TRBV7-9	NA	TRBJ2-3	CASSWSVSLTGIYTQYF	TGTGCCAGCAGCTGGTCGGTATCGCTCACGGGAATATATACGCAGTATTTT
NA	TRBV9	NA	TRBJ1-2	CASSVGRGGYTF	TGTGCCAGCAGCGTAGGGCGGGGCGGCTACACCTTC
NA	TRBV9	TRBD1	TRBJ1-1	CASSLTGFETFF	TGTGCCAGCAGCTTGACAGGGTTCGAGACTTTCTTT
NA	TRBV6-5	NA	TRBJ1-1	CASSSVMNTEAFF	TGTGCCAGCAGTTCGGTGATGAACACTGAAGCTTTCTTT
NA	TRBV9	NA	TRBJ1-1	CASSSGGTEAFF	TGTGCCAGCAGCTCCGGGGGTACCGAAGCTTTCTTT
NA	TRBV4-1	NA	TRBJ2-1	CASSQGERPSYNEQFF	TGCGCCAGCAGCCAGGGAGAGCGTCCGTCCTACAATGAGCAGTTCTTC
NA	TRBV5-5	TRBD1	TRBJ2-7	CASSPTGGRFEQYF	TGTGCCAGCAGCCCCACAGGGGGGAGGTTCGAGCAGTACTTC
NA	TRBV5-6	NA	TRBJ1-1	CASSLGTNTEAFF	TGTGCCAGCAGCTTGGGCACGAACACTGAAGCTTTCTTT
NA	TRBV6-1	NA	TRBJ1-1	CASSDASGKGMNTEAFF	TGTGCCAGCAGTGACGCCTCCGGTAAGGGAATGAACACTGAAGCTTTCTTT
many	TRBV13	NA	TRBJ2-7	CASSLSGPLSYEQYF	TGTGCCAGCAGCTTATCCGGGCCACTCTCCTACGAGCAGTACTTC
NA	TRBV6-5	NA	TRBJ2-7	CASRPDISYEQYF	TGTGCCAGCAGACCCGACATTTCCTACGAGCAGTACTTC
once	TRBV14	TRBD1	TRBJ1-4	CASSPRTGTTNEKLFF	TGTGCCAGCAGCCCACGGACAGGGACAACTAATGAAAAACTGTTTTTT
NA	TRBV6-1	NA	TRBJ2-7	CASSVGPPYEQYF	TGTGCCAGCAGTGTGGGACCCCCTTACGAGCAGTACTTC
NA	TRBV7-9	NA	TRBJ2-7	CASSLGLSSYEQYF	TGTGCCAGCAGCTTGGGGTTGAGCTCCTACGAGCAGTACTTC
NA	TRBV2	TRBD1	TRBJ2-7	CASSPTGTGYYEQYF	TGTGCCAGCAGCCCTACCGGGACAGGGTACTACGAGCAGTACTTC
NA	TRBV5-4	NA	TRBJ2-3	CASSLVDTSTDTQYF	TGTGCCAGCAGCTTGGTGGATACTAGCACAGATACGCAGTATTTT
NA	TRBV28	TRBD2	TRBJ2-7	CASSPLTSGSREQYF	TGTGCCAGCAGCCCCCTGACTAGCGGGAGCAGGGAGCAGTACTTC
NA	TRBV28	TRBD2	TRBJ2-7	CASSGSSGLVFYEQYF	TGTGCCAGCAGTGGCTCATCGGGACTAGTATTCTACGAGCAGTACTTC
NA	TRBV27	NA	TRBJ2-7	CASSLYGTDTYEQYF	TGTGCCAGCAGTTTATACGGGACGGATACCTACGAGCAGTACTTC
NA	TRBV27	TRBD1	TRBJ2-1	CASSGQGALEQFF	TGTGCCAGCAGCGGACAGGGGGCTCTTGAGCAGTTCTTC
NA	TRBV7-3	NA	TRBJ2-5	CASSLGGSRGETQYF	TGTGCCAGCAGCTTAGGCGGGAGCAGGGGAGAGACCCAGTACTTC
NA	TRBV29-1	TRBD2	TRBJ2-3	CSVGGEGGPTDTQYF	TGCAGCGTTGGGGGTGAGGGAGGGCCGACAGATACGCAGTATTTT
NA	TRBV15	NA	TRBJ2-5	CATSSRFVVETQYF	TGTGCCACCAGCAGCAGGTTCGTGGTGGAGACCCAGTACTTC
NA	TRBV19	TRBD2	TRBJ2-1	CASSPGTSPEQFF	TGTGCCAGTAGTCCCGGGACTAGCCCTGAGCAGTTCTTC